Listed here are 25 T cell receptor beta chains from one sample, sequenced in a study of pediatric ulcerative colitis. During colonoscopy, one to two rectal pinch biopsies were collected. The protocol was immunoSEQ multiplex PCR, while the TCRdb copy is restricted to in-frame clones and leaves out a portion. The sample carries approximately 17,000 clones, around 80% recorded once. The material sequenced was gut tissue. Receptors were obtained from a boy between 5 and 17 years old who was a control in a study of pediatric ulcerative colitis.

This chain connects TRBV19 to TRBJ1-6, with D tentatively TRBD1 (5 bases). Germline V gene data show CDR1 as LNHDA and CDR2 as SQIVND (reference sequence). Trimming took off 7 bases at V and 9 bases at J, with 16 bases between the two ends. There are 14 residues in the CDR3. CDR3 protein: CASMGEGLISPLHF. The CDR3 DNA reads TGTGCCAGTATGGGAGAGGGGTTAATTTCACCCCTCCACTTT. The full variable domain, with the rest looked up from reference TRBV19 and TRBJ1-6, is DGGITQSPKYLFRKEGQNVTLSCEQNLNHDAMYWYRQDPGQGLRLIYYSQIVNDFQKGDIAEGYSVSREKKESFPLTVTSAQKNPTAFYLCASMGEGLISPLHFGNGTRLTVT.

The chain joins TRBV18 to TRBJ2-3; D not certain. The CDR3 is 16 residues long. Trimming took off 2 bases at V and 2 bases at J, with 14 bases between the two ends. The germline V gene encodes CDR1 KGHSH and CDR2 LQKENI. The CDR3 region is CASSPSQWVPTDTQYF. CDR3 coding DNA: TGTGCCAGCTCACCATCCCAGTGGGTCCCCACAGATACGCAGTATTTT.

The chain recombines TRBV5-1 with TRBJ1-6; 8 nucleotides agree with TRBD1. V shed 7 bases and J 7 bases; nucleotides not matched to a gene: 10. Germline CDR1 is SGHRS and CDR2 is YFSETQ. CDR3 length: 15 amino acids. As DNA, the CDR3 is TGCGCCAGCTCCCCTCAGGGACAGGTGAATTCACCCCTCCACTTT. Its protein product is CASSPQGQVNSPLHF.

CDR3 sequence (DNA): TGTGCCAGCAGTTACGGGACAGGGCCCAACTATGGCTACACCTTC. Translation gives CASSYGTGPNYGYTF. The chain combines TRBV6-6 with TRBJ1-2; 9 bases align to TRBD1. In germline, CDR1 is MNHNY, CDR2 SVGAGI (reference sequence). CDR3 length: 15 residues. With 2 bases clipped from V and 2 bases from J, the junction kept 3 bases outside the gene matches.

This chain connects TRBV4-3 to TRBJ2-5; the D gene is possibly TRBD1 (5 bases). The germline V gene has CDR1 LGHNA and CDR2 YSLEER. Trimming took 1 base from V and 7 from J, leaving 19 bases between them. The CDR3 loop spans 16 amino acids. CDR3 sequence (DNA): TGCGCCAGCAGCCAAGGACAGATGTCCCCGTTATTGACCCAGTACTTC. Amino acids: CASSQGQMSPLLTQYF.

The chain employs TRBV4-2 and TRBJ2-5, with 8 bases matching TRBD2. V shed 4 bases and J 5 bases; nucleotides not matched to a gene: 12. Germline V gene lookup returns CDR1 LGHNA and CDR2 YNFKEQ. The length of the CDR3 is 16 residues. The CDR3 bases are TGTGCCAGCAGCCCCACTGCGGGAGGAAGGGGGGAGACCCAGTACTTC. Protein: CASSPTAGGRGETQYF.

The rearrangement links TRBV6-4 to TRBJ2-3; 14 bases line up with TRBD2. J lost 1 base, V lost 0 bases, and 0 bases had no gene match. The CDR3 totals 17 residues. Germline CDR1 is MRHNA and CDR2 is SNTAGT. The CDR3 bases are TGTGCCAGCAGTGACTCGACTAGCGGGGGGGGCACAGATACGCAGTATTTT. Its translation is CASSDSTSGGGTDTQYF.

The chain combines TRBV5-4 with TRBJ2-5, with 10 bases aligning to TRBD2. The CDR3 has 15 residues. V trimming: 4 bases; J trimming: 2 bases; junction bases outside the gene matches: 5. Germline CDR1 and CDR2: SGHNT and YYREEE (reference sequence). The CDR3 coding sequence is TGTGCCAGCAGCCCCGGGACTAGCGCTCAAGAGACCCAGTACTTC. Protein sequence: CASSPGTSAQETQYF.

The chain uses TRBV18 and TRBJ2-7; TRBD1 aligns across 7 bases. Germline loops: CDR1 KGHSH, CDR2 LQKENI. With 3 bases clipped from V and 0 bases from J, the junction kept 8 bases outside the gene matches. This CDR3 is 16 amino acids long. The CDR3 spells CASSPGSRGSSYEQYF. In DNA form, the CDR3 reads TGTGCCAGCTCACCCGGCTCCAGGGGGAGCTCCTACGAGCAGTACTTC.

This rearrangement joins TRBV7-2 to TRBJ1-3; D not certain. Trimming left V 3 bases short and J 6 bases short, with 12 bases between. The CDR3 is 14 amino acids. The germline gives CDR1 SGHTA, CDR2 FQGNSA. CDR3 coding DNA: TGTGCCAGCAGCTTCAGCAGAACCCAAAACACCATATATTTT. This encodes CASSFSRTQNTIYF.

The chain uses TRBV2 and TRBJ1-1; no definite D call. Germline V gene sequence: CDR1 SNHLY, CDR2 FYNNEI. This CDR3 is built from 15 residues. Deletions cut 1 base from V and 9 bases from J, with 18 bases between. CDR3 nucleotides: TGTGCCAGCAGTGAAGGGGAATTGAATCCTCTGAAAGCTTTCTTT. Protein sequence: CASSEGELNPLKAFF.

With respect to this clone: At one boundary the junction diverges from the germline segment, which might be a read error. This chain connects TRBV28 to TRBJ1-3, with D tentatively TRBD1 (5 bases). The CDR3 is made up of 15 amino acids. The germline CDR1 and CDR2 sequences are MDHEN and SYDVKM. The DNA of the CDR3 is TGTGCCAGCAGCAGTGCCCAGGGATCTGTAAACACCATATATTTT. This translates into CASSSAQGSVNTIYF.

The chain joins TRBV7-2 to TRBJ2-7, with 11 bases that match TRBD2. This CDR3 has 16 amino acids. Germline CDR1 and CDR2: SGHTA and FQGNSA. V gave up 5 bases and J gave up 4 bases; unmatched junction bases: 10. The CDR3: CASSPTHGTSGYEQYF. The CDR3 region has the DNA TGTGCCAGCAGCCCCACCCACGGGACTAGCGGTTACGAGCAGTACTTC.

This clone was counted a single time. CDR3 region: CASSSYGTRLYEQYF. CDR3 DNA: TGTGCCAGCAGTTCCTACGGGACTAGGCTCTACGAGCAGTACTTC. The chain links TRBV28 to TRBJ2-7; 8 bases align to TRBD2. With 4 bases clipped from V and 3 bases from J, the junction kept 8 bases outside the gene matches. CDR1 is MDHEN and CDR2 is SYDVKM in the germline V gene. This CDR3 is built from 15 residues.

V gene TRBV7-2 combines with J gene TRBJ2-3; 9 bases line up with TRBD2. The trim removed 5 bases at V and 1 base at J, leaving 7 bases unmatched. The CDR3 totals 16 residues. Germline CDR1 is SGHTA and CDR2 is FQGNSA. The CDR3 bases are TGTGCCAGCAGCCCCGGGGTAGCGGGGGGCACAGATACGCAGTATTTT. Translated, it gives CASSPGVAGGTDTQYF.

The rearrangement joins TRBV7-2 to TRBJ2-5; 8 positions match TRBD2. V was pared by 3 bases and J by 5 bases, with 5 bases of the junction left unmatched. This CDR3 comprises 14 residues. CDR1 is SGHTA and CDR2 is FQGNSA in the germline V gene. The DNA of the CDR3 is TGTGCCAGCAGCTTCCAAGCGGGAGTGGAGACCCAGTACTTC. It codes for CASSFQAGVETQYF.

CDR3 sequence (DNA): TGTGCCAGCACCAGGGGGGCGGCTTCCTACGAGCAGTACTTC. Protein: CASTRGAASYEQYF. The chain has TRBV7-2 and TRBJ2-7; possible D gene TRBD1, 7 bases. V was cut by 7 bases and J by 1 base, with 14 bases left in between. This CDR3 spans 14 amino acids. The germline gives CDR1 SGHTA, CDR2 FQGNSA.

The chain employs TRBV25-1 and TRBJ2-5; no clear D. Germline assignment: CDR1 MGHDK and CDR2 SYGVNS. The CDR3 sequence is 14 residues long. The V gene lost 4 bases and the J gene lost 0 bases, with 9 bases spanning the gap. For the CDR3, the DNA is TGTGCCAGCAGTGCACAAGAGTACCAAGAGACCCAGTACTTC. This encodes CASSAQEYQETQYF.

V gene TRBV7-2 combines with J gene TRBJ2-3, with D uncertain. V dropped 0 bases and J dropped 2 bases, with 3 bases sitting between them. This CDR3 contains 13 residues. CDR1 and CDR2 from the germline V gene are SGHTA and FQGNSA. The CDR3 DNA sequence: TGTGCCAGCAGCTTAGCCTACACAGATACGCAGTATTTT. Its translation: CASSLAYTDTQYF.

The chain recombines TRBV28 with TRBJ2-7; TRBD2 matches at 8 bases. V shed 5 bases and J 12 bases; nucleotides not matched to a gene: 15. Germline V CDR1 and CDR2: MDHEN, SYDVKM. The CDR3 totals 14 residues. CDR3: CASSTPSSGSPPYF. The CDR3 nucleotides are TGTGCCAGCAGTACCCCCTCCAGCGGGAGTCCCCCGTACTTC.

The chain has TRBV2 and TRBJ2-3, with D uncertain. The CDR3 has 11 amino acids. Trimming took 8 bases from V and 2 from J, leaving 5 bases between them. Germline CDR1 and CDR2: SNHLY and FYNNEI. CDR3 coding DNA: TGTGCCAGCTACTCCACAGATACGCAGTATTTT. Its protein is CASYSTDTQYF.

The chain carries TRBV5-1 and TRBJ2-3, with 13 bases matching TRBD2. CDR1 and CDR2 from the germline V gene are SGHRS and YFSETQ. The V gene end was trimmed by 1 base and the J gene end by 4 bases; junction bases not matched to a gene: 3. CDR3 length equals 16 residues. This chain's CDR3 is CASSLTSGGAPDTQYF. The CDR3 bases are TGCGCCAGCAGCTTGACTAGCGGGGGGGCCCCAGATACGCAGTATTTT.

The chain is built from TRBV7-2 and TRBJ2-2, with D hard to call. The germline V gene encodes CDR1 SGHTA and CDR2 FQGNSA. There are 14 residues in the CDR3. The ends were cut back, 2 bases at V and 4 bases at J, with 8 bases in the middle. CDR3 amino acids: CASSLTLGTGELFF. The CDR3 bases are TGTGCCAGCAGCTTAACTTTAGGCACCGGGGAGCTGTTTTTT.

The chain couples TRBV7-3 to TRBJ2-5; 10 bases agree with TRBD1. The CDR3 has 15 amino acids. Per germline, CDR1 SGHTA and CDR2 FQGTGA. The V segment lost 4 bases and the J segment 5 bases; nucleotides outside the gene matches: 7. As DNA, the CDR3 is TGTGCCAGCAGCTCTCGGACAGGGGGAAGGGAGACCCAGTACTTC. Its protein product is CASSSRTGGRETQYF. Combining the CDR3 with reference TRBV7-3 and TRBJ2-5 gives the whole variable domain GAGVSQTPSNKVTEKGKYVELRCDPISGHTALYWYRQSLGQGPEFLIYFQGTGAADDSGLPNDRFFAVRPEGSVSTLKIQRTERGDSAVYLCASSSRTGGRETQYFGPGTRLLVL.

The DNA of the CDR3 is TGCAGCGTTGATCCTCGGTCCTATGGCTACACCTTC. Its protein is CSVDPRSYGYTF. V and J are TRBV29-1 and TRBJ1-2; no definite D call. Per the germline V gene, CDR1 is SQVTM and CDR2 is ANQGSEA. The germline V and J ends were trimmed by 3 bases and 4 bases, with 9 bases remaining between them. This CDR3 has 12 residues.